The present entry profiles one T cell receptor beta chain with its context. The sample is drawn from a study of glioma-infiltrating T cells after dendritic cell vaccination. Study information: Dendritic cell vaccination trial patients had either newly diagnosed or recurrent glioblastoma.

Using immunoSEQ multiplex PCR, the repertoire was profiled, and TCRdb retains in-frame clones only, with some absent. The sample yields 85,000 to 110,000 clones, roughly 81% seen once. Germline V gene sequence: CDR1 LNHDA, CDR2 SQIVND (reference sequence). Trimming cost V 3 bases and J 0 bases, with 9 bases left between them. The CDR3 has 14 amino acids. PBMC sampling occurred before vaccination, two weeks after the third dose, and at progression. The source is a human donor with glioblastoma. The source was blood, collected before dendritic cell vaccination. The chain uses TRBV19 and TRBJ2-7, with D possibly being TRBD1 (6 bases). The CDR3 loop is CASSIGQFSYEQYF. The DNA for the CDR3 is TGTGCCAGTAGTATCGGACAGTTCTCCTACGAGCAGTACTTC.